The 2 T cell receptor beta chains given below trace back to one sample, sequenced in a study of early T cells in non-severe SARS-CoV-2 infection. TCRdb reprocessed the 5' RACE reads with MiXCR, giving one entry per CDR3 protein. The profile shows some 30,000 distinct CDR3 sequences, approximately 5.2% of them singletons. Sequences were obtained from whole blood. The receptors come from an adult who was a healthcare worker with PCR-confirmed SARS-CoV-2 infection or an uninfected control (not recorded which).

This clonotype was recorded at least ten times. The CDR3 DNA reads TGCGCCAGCAGCTTGGATCCCGCAGGGGGTCCGGTTGGCTACACCTTC. It encodes CASSLDPAGGPVGYTF. The V gene is TRBV5-1, the J gene TRBJ1-2; 7 positions match TRBD1. CDR3 length: 16 residues. The germline V gene has CDR1 SGHRS and CDR2 YFSETQ. The trim removed 0 bases at V and 7 bases at J, leaving 12 bases unmatched.

This clonotype was counted ten times or more. The rearrangement links TRBV30 to TRBJ1-1, with D possibly being TRBD1 (6 bases). CDR3 length: 16 amino acids. The germline CDR1 and CDR2 sequences are GTSNPN and SVGIG (reference sequence). V was shortened by 5 bases and J by 4 bases, with 23 bases between the two germline ends. The DNA for the CDR3 is TGTGCCTGGTCCCGGACAGCCCCGGAGTGGGGCACTGAAGCTTTCTTT. Encoded protein: CAWSRTAPEWGTEAFF. Complete variable domain (other parts from reference TRBV30 and TRBJ1-1): SQTIHQWPATLVQPVGSPLSLECTVEGTSNPNLYWYRQAAGRGLQLLFYSVGIGQISSEVPQNLSASRPQDRQFILSSKKLLLSDSGFYLCAWSRTAPEWGTEAFFGQGTRLTVV.